This T cell receptor (beta chain) was documented in a study of blood T cell repertoires in COVID-19. The participants were between roughly 18 and 89 years old and came from some 23 US areas. Cohort placement rested on clinical history that participants reported themselves. Recovered Cohort 3 donors showed two negative PCRs, clearance, or symptom resolution. Authors' processing steps: Reference gene primer amplification yielded estimated nucleated cell counts. Profiling relied on immunoSEQ multiplex PCR, and the TCRdb table lists in-frame clones only, not all of them. Clonal size and the V and J genes are those of that table, whereas D and trimming came from the DNA. The profile shows 450,000 or so clones, 90% of them singletons. This clone showed up just once. Looked up from germline, CDR1 is SGHAT and CDR2 is FQNNGV. This CDR3 has 18 amino acids. The trim removed 5 bases at V and 4 bases at J, leaving 13 bases unmatched.

The sequence was obtained from a man younger than 30 who had recovered from COVID-19. The gene calls are TRBV11-2 and TRBJ2-1; the match to TRBD2 covers 11 bases. Material: PBMCs or T cells enriched from blood (not recorded which). As DNA, the CDR3 is TGTGCCAGCAGCCTTTACCAGCCGGGACTAGCGGTTTACAATGAGCAGTTCTTC. Its protein is CASSLYQPGLAVYNEQFF.